Presented here are 15 T cell receptor beta chains from one specimen sequenced in a study of human T cells and chemical hapten exposure. Time point specified: patch test 2, 6 weeks after DPC sensitization. Treatment here: therapeutic diphenylcyclopropenone sensitization with weekly scalp DPC. TCRdb passed the RACE reads through MiXCR, listing each CDR3 protein once. Here the sample spans about 140,000 distinct CDR3 sequences, 10% to 15% being singletons. The sample in question was whole blood, obtained in connection with sensitization to the hapten diphenylcyclopropenone (DPC). Receptor source: a woman aged 50 to 60 with alopecia areata. Some clones in this sample may be carry-over from other donors' samples.

CDR3 sequence reads: CATSARDRGSYGYTF. As DNA, the CDR3 is TGTGCCACCAGCGCCCGGGACAGGGGATCCTATGGCTACACCTTC. The chain joins TRBV15 to TRBJ1-2; the match to TRBD1 covers 10 bases. Germline values: CDR1 LNHNV, CDR2 YYDKDF (reference sequence). J lost 4 bases, V lost 5 bases, and 7 bases had no gene match. The CDR3 is 15 amino acids.

Only a few counts were recorded for this clonotype. The chain couples TRBV27 to TRBJ2-1; no clear D. This CDR3 is built from 13 residues. V lost 2 bases and J 5 bases, leaving 7 bases between the germline ends. Looked up from germline, CDR1 is MNHEY and CDR2 is SMNVEV (reference sequence). CDR3 residues: CASSLRAHNEQFF. The CDR3 DNA follows: TGTGCCAGCAGTTTAAGAGCGCACAATGAGCAGTTCTTC.

This clonotype was observed a few times. The chain employs TRBV27 and TRBJ1-2; D not certain. Trimming shortened V by 3 bases and J by 2 bases, and 4 bases separated the two germline ends. The CDR3 runs 12 residues. CDR1 and CDR2 from the germline V gene are MNHEY and SMNVEV (reference sequence). The CDR3 DNA reads TGTGCCAGCAGTTTTGGCAACTATGGCTACACCTTC. It encodes CASSFGNYGYTF.

As to this clonotype: At one boundary the junction diverges from the germline segment, which might be a read error. This chain connects TRBV29-1 to TRBJ1-1; no reliable D call. The germline CDR1 and CDR2 sequences are SQVTM and ANQGSEA. This CDR3 contains 13 residues. The CDR3 DNA sequence: TGCAGCGTCGAAGGGCGGCTGAACACTGAAGCTTTCTTT. Its translation: CSVEGRLNTEAFF. The full variable domain, in which reference TRBV29-1 and TRBJ1-1 provide the parts outside the CDR3, is SAVISQKPSRDICQRGTSLTIQCQVDSQVTMMFWYRQQPGQSLTLIATANQGSEATYESGFVIDKFPISRPNLTFSTLTVSNMSPEDSSIYLCSVEGRLNTEAFFGQGTRLTVV.

This clonotype appeared a few times. This chain links TRBV5-1 with TRBJ2-1; 9 bases fit TRBD2. V was pared by 4 bases and J by 16 bases, with 15 bases of the junction left unmatched. CDR1 is SGHRS and CDR2 is YFSETQ in the germline V gene. This CDR3 contains 14 residues. The chain's CDR3 is CASSPGTSRQETFF. The CDR3 bases are TGCGCCAGCAGCCCCGGGACTAGCCGCCAGGAGACCTTCTTC.

As regards this clonotype: A clone one base away is much larger, so this may be a read error. The J gene is TRBJ2-7, the V gene TRBV6-5; the D is unclear. V was cut by 6 bases and J by 3 bases, with 21 bases left in between. CDR3 length: 16 amino acids. Looked up from germline, CDR1 is MNHEY and CDR2 is SVGAGI. The chain's CDR3 is CASSPTLWEAVYEQYF. The CDR3 DNA sequence: TGTGCCAGCAGCCCAACCCTTTGGGAAGCAGTCTACGAGCAGTACTTC.

The V gene is TRBV2, the J gene TRBJ2-7; 7 bases line up with TRBD2. J lost 4 bases, V lost 9 bases, and 3 bases had no gene match. This CDR3 spans 11 amino acids. Germline-derived CDR1 and CDR2 are SNHLY and FYNNEI. CDR3 DNA: TGTGCCAGAGGGACTATATACGAGCAGTACTTC. The encoded protein is CARGTIYEQYF. Full variable domain (outside the CDR3, taken from reference TRBV2 and TRBJ2-7): EPEVTQTPSHQVTQMGQEVILRCVPISNHLYFYWYRQILGQKVEFLVSFYNNEISEKSEIFDDQFSVERPDGSNFTLKIRSTKLEDSAMYFCARGTIYEQYFGPGTRLTVT.

This clonotype was recorded at least ten times. This chain uses TRBV2 with TRBJ1-5, with 7 bases fitting TRBD1. CDR1 and CDR2 (germline): SNHLY, FYNNEI. Trimming removed 6 bases from V and 6 bases from J; junction bases left unmatched: 5. The CDR3 is 13 residues long. The CDR3 nucleotides are TGTGCCAGCAGCGACAGGGAGGGTCAGCCCCAGCATTTT. Translation gives CASSDREGQPQHF.

This clonotype came up many times. V gene TRBV9 combines with J gene TRBJ2-3, with D perhaps matching TRBD1 (6 bases). V gave up 2 bases and J gave up 0 bases, with 19 bases separating them. The germline V gene encodes CDR1 SGDLS and CDR2 YYNGEE. The CDR3 is 18 amino acids. DNA of the CDR3: TGTGCCAGCAGCGTCACCTACAGGGCCCAAACTAGCACAGATACGCAGTATTTT. It encodes CASSVTYRAQTSTDTQYF.

In its sample, this clonotype was seen many times. The CDR3 here is CASSLDRDNYEQYF. CDR3 coding DNA: TGTGCCAGCAGCCTGGACCGGGACAACTACGAGCAGTACTTC. This chain uses TRBV21-1 with TRBJ2-7; TRBD1 is taken as the D call from the table, unchecked against the DNA. TRBV21-1 corresponds to a pseudogene. CDR3 length: 14 residues.

On this clonotype itself: The junction departs from germline at one end; a sequencing error may be responsible. This rearrangement joins TRBV3-1 to TRBJ2-7; weak D call: TRBD1 (6 bases). The CDR3 spans 15 residues. Germline V gives CDR1 LGHDT, CDR2 YNNKEL (reference sequence). The CDR3 bases are TGTGCCAGCAGCCCCAAGTGGGACAAAACCTACGAGCAGACCTTC. The encoded protein is CASSPKWDKTYEQTF.

Ten or more counts support this clonotype. This chain connects TRBV19 to TRBJ1-5, with TRBD1 matching over 12 bases. CDR1 is LNHDA and CDR2 is SQIVND in the germline V gene (reference sequence). This CDR3 has 16 residues. Trimming took 6 bases from V and 5 from J; bases not matched to a gene: 8. CDR3 residues: CASSQRDRGLDQPQHF. For the CDR3, the DNA is TGTGCCAGTAGCCAAAGGGACAGGGGGCTCGATCAGCCCCAGCATTTT. The entire variable domain, with the rest obtained from reference TRBV19 and TRBJ1-5, is as follows: DGGITQSPKYLFRKEGQNVTLSCEQNLNHDAMYWYRQDPGQGLRLIYYSQIVNDFQKGDIAEGYSVSREKKESFPLTVTSAQKNPTAFYLCASSQRDRGLDQPQHFGDGTRLSIL.

This chain uses TRBV20-1 with TRBJ2-7, with D perhaps matching TRBD2 (7 bases). The CDR3 loop spans 16 amino acids. Germline loops: CDR1 DFQATT, CDR2 SNEGSKA (reference sequence). The germline V and J ends were trimmed by 1 base and 5 bases, with 21 bases remaining between them. CDR3 loop: CSARALGAGVVNEQYF. The CDR3 DNA is TGCAGTGCTAGAGCCTTGGGGGCGGGAGTTGTGAACGAGCAGTACTTC.

This clonotype appeared a few times. The chain carries TRBV9 and TRBJ2-3, with TRBD2 matching over 7 bases. The trim removed 0 bases at V and 3 bases at J, leaving 4 bases unmatched. Germline-derived CDR1 and CDR2 are SGDLS and YYNGEE. The CDR3 consists of 15 residues. CDR3 region: CASSVGSSGTDTQYF. The DNA of the CDR3 is TGTGCCAGCAGCGTAGGTTCTAGCGGTACAGATACGCAGTATTTT.

This chain connects TRBV7-6 to TRBJ2-7; no clear D gene. The CDR3 sequence is 14 residues long. CDR1 and CDR2 (germline): SGHVS, FNYEAQ. Trimming cost V 0 bases and J 2 bases, with 8 bases left between them. For the CDR3, the DNA is TGTGCCAGCAGCTTAGCCCCGGCGACCTACGAGCAGTACTTC. As protein: CASSLAPATYEQYF.